Sequencing of this T cell receptor beta chain was carried out in a study of blood T cell repertoires in COVID-19. This CDR3 is 14 amino acids long. V trimming: 1 base; J trimming: 5 bases; junction bases outside the gene matches: 1. CDR1 is WNHNN, CDR2 SYGVQD, per germline (reference sequence). The assay was immunoSEQ multiplex PCR, and TCRdb's table has in-frame clones only and misses some. The table shows 250,000 to 350,000 clones, with roughly nine tenths occurring only once. Specimen: peripheral blood. The genes are TRBV10-1 and TRBJ2-1; 8 bases are shared with TRBD1. The receptor was derived from a man between 18 and 29 years old with active or convalescent COVID-19. This CDR3 is CASSEWTGNNEQFF. CDR3 bases: TGCGCCAGCAGTGAGTGGACAGGGAACAATGAGCAGTTCTTC.